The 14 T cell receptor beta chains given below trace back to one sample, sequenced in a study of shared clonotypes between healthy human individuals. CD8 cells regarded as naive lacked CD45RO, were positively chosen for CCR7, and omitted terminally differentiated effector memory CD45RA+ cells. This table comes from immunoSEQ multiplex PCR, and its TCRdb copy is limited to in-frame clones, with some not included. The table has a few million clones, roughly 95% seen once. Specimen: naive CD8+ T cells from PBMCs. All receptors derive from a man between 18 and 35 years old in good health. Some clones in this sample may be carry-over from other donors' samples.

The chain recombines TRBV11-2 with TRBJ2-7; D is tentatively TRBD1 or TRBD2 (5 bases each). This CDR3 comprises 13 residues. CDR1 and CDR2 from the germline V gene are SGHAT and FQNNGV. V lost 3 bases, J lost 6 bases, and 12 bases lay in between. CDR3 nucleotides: TGTGCCAGCAGCTTCGCCCCAGGGACCGAGCAGTACTTC. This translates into CASSFAPGTEQYF.

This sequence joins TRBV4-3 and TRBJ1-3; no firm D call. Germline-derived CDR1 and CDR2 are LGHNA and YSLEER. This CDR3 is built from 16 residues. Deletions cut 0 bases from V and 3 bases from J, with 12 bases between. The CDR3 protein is CASSQDARTRGNTIYF. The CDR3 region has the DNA TGCGCCAGCAGCCAAGACGCCCGGACTCGTGGAAACACCATATATTTT.

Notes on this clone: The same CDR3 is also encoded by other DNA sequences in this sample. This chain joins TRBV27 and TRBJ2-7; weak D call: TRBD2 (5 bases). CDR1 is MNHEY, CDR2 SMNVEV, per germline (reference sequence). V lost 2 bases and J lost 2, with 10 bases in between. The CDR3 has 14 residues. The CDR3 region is CASSLLAGAYEQYF. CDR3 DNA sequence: TGTGCCAGCAGTTTACTAGCAGGAGCCTACGAGCAGTACTTC.

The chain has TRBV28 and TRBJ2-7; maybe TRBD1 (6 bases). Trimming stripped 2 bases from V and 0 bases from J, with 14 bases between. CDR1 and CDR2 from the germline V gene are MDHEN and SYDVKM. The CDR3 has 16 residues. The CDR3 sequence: CASSLPRTESSYEQYF. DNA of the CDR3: TGTGCCAGCAGTTTACCCCGGACAGAGAGCTCCTACGAGCAGTACTTC.

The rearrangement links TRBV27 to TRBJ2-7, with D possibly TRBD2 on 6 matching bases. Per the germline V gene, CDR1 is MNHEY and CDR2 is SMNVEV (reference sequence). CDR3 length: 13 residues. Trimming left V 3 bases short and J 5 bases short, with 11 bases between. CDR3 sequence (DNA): TGTGCCAGCAGTTTCGGAGGGTCCCACGAGCAGTACTTC. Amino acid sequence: CASSFGGSHEQYF.

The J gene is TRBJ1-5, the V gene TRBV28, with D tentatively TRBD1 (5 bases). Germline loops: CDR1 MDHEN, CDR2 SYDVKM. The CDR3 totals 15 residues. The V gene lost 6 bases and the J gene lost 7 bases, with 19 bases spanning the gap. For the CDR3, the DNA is TGTGCCAGCAGCCTAGATTGGGACCAAGAACAGCCCCAGCATTTT. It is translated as CASSLDWDQEQPQHF.

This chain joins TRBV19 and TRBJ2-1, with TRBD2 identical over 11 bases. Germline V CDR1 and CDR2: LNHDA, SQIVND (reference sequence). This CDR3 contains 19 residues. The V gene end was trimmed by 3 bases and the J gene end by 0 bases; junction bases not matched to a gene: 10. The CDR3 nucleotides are TGTGCCAGTAGTATTATGGGTAGCGGGAGGGGTAGCTCCTACAATGAGCAGTTCTTC. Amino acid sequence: CASSIMGSGRGSSYNEQFF.

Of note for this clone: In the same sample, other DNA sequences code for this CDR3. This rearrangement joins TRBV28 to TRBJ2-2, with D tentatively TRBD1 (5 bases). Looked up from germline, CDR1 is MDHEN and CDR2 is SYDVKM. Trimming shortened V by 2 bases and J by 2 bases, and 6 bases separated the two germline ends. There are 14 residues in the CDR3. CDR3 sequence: CASSLQGNTGELFF. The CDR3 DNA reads TGTGCCAGCAGTTTACAGGGAAACACCGGGGAGCTGTTTTTT.

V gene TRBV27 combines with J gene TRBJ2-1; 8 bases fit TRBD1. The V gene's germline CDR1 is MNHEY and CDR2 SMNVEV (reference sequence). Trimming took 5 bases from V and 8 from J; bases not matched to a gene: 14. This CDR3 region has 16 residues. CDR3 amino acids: CASSVLGQEGEDEQFF. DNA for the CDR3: TGTGCCAGCAGTGTCCTGGGACAGGAGGGAGAGGATGAGCAGTTCTTC.

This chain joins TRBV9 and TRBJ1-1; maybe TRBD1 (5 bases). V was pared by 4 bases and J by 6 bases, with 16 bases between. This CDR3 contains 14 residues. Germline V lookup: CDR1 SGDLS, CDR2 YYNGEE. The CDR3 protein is CASSLAPGAPEAFF. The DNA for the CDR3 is TGTGCCAGCAGCCTCGCACCTGGGGCACCTGAAGCTTTCTTT.

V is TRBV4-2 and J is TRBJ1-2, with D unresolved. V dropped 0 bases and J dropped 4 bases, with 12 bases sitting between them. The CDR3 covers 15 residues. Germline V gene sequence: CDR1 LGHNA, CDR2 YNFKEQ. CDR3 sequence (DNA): TGTGCCAGCAGCCAAGATACGGGTTTGGGCTATGGCTACACCTTC. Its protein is CASSQDTGLGYGYTF.

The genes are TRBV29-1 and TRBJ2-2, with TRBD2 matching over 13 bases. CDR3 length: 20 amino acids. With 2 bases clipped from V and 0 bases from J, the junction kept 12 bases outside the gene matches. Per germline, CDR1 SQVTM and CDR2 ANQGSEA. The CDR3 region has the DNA TGCAGCGTTGAACTACCTTGGACTAGCGGGAGACCCCCGAACACCGGGGAGCTGTTTTTT. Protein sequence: CSVELPWTSGRPPNTGELFF.

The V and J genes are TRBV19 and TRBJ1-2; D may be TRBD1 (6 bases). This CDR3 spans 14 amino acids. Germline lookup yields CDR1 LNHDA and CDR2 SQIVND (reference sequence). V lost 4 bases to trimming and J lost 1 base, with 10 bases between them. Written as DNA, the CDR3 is TGTGCCAGTAGTAACTGGACAGTTAACTATGGCTACACCTTC. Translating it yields CASSNWTVNYGYTF.

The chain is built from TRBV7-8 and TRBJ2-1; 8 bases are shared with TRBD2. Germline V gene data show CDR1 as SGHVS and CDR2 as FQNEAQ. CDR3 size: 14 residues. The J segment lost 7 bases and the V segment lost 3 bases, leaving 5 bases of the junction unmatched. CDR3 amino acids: CASSLRPGGNEQFF. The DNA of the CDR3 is TGTGCCAGCAGCTTGAGGCCGGGAGGGAATGAGCAGTTCTTC. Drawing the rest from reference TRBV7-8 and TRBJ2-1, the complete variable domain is GAGVSQSPRYKVAKRGQDVALRCDPISGHVSLFWYQQALGQGPEFLTYFQNEAQLDKSGLPSDRFFAERPEGSVSTLKIQRTQQEDSAVYLCASSLRPGGNEQFFGPGTRLTVL.